The present T cell receptor (beta chain) was sequenced within a study of spatial heterogeneity in lung cancer (dated by TCRdb to between 2018 and 2021). Background on the whole study: Beta-chain transcripts were consistently detected in greater numbers than alpha-chain transcripts, which likely reflects a higher abundance of beta-chain transcripts. TCR alpha and beta repertoires were quantitatively compared across multiple tumor regions, matched nontumor lung and blood in non-small cell lung cancer. TCR repertoire features were related to nonsynonymous mutation counts determined by whole-exome sequencing of tumor tissue. At surgery, both alpha and beta chains were TCR-sequenced in approximately 210 tumor regions, 63 to 80 matched nontumor lung samples and around 50 PBMC samples. In the raw uncorrected reads, each unique combination of TCR and UMI appeared on average more than ten times.

From the cysteine up to the phenylalanine, the CDR3 has a length of 11 residues. The only DNA kept is the CDR3, 33 bases in frame from the first base. At the junction V is shortened by 4 bases and J by 10 bases, with 12 bases in between. In the germline V gene, CDR1 corresponds to SGHRS and CDR2 to YFSETQ. The library came from 5' RACE. TCRdb shows the sequencer as NextSeq 500. To allow correction of PCR and sequencing errors, the TCR library protocol tagged every TCR cDNA molecule with a unique molecular identifier. In the paper's pipeline: Decombinator tools were used for TCR identification, UMI-based error correction and CDR3 extraction. Expanded TCRs were defined as those above a frequency of 2 per 1,000, corresponding to the top 1% of the tumor frequency distribution. Renyi diversity was calculated using the R vegan package after each repertoire was subsampled 100 times to 5,000 TCRs. CDR3 similarity networks were constructed using string-kernel similarity of amino acid triplets, with links drawn between CDR3s whose pairwise similarity was above 0.82. TCRdb handled the public reads itself, with Q25 trimming in fastp and clone calling in MiXCR, and kept productive beta chains. Each entry is one CDR3 protein sequence, shown with its most common DNA and genes. The V and J calls, along with clone size, are taken from TCRdb and not from the paper's own processing. The sample has 4,900 or so distinct CDR3 sequences on record, 4.5% to 5.5% of them singletons. The ten largest clones capture around a tenth of the sample.

Overall study results and their limits: Confirming at a functional level the hypothesis that regional TCRs recognize regional mutations was considered to require additional single-cell paired TCR alpha and beta sequencing.

In light of the paper, this sample's time point label describes: sample taken at primary tumor resection. Samples were obtained from roughly 72 patients with early-stage, untreated non-small cell lung cancer from the lung TRACERx cohort. For TCR sequencing, whole RNA was extracted from tumor and nontumor lung tissue, or from cryopreserved PBMC samples, and no cell sorting was done. Only patients for whom sufficient RNA was available from at least two tumor regions were selected for TCR sequencing. Before being selected, tumor and adjacent nontumor lung specimens were reviewed by a lung pathologist. This clonotype is deemed medium-sized (0.01 to 0.1%). The antigen it recognizes is unknown. No much larger clonotype is one base removed from it; base qualities were not supplied.

The sequences come from normal lung tissue next to the tumor, collected at surgery. Recombination linked TRBV5-1 to TRBJ2-7, with the D segment identity uncertain. This TCR came from a female donor with early-stage non-small cell lung cancer. This receptor has the CDR3 CASSRSGPQYF. The base sequence is TGCGCCAGCAGCCGGTCCGGGCCTCAGTACTTC.